This T cell receptor beta chain was identified in a study of graft-versus-host responses after intestinal transplantation. Study details: Grafts that recipients had were multivisceral, liver-intestinal, or isolated intestinal transplants.

Sequencing used immunoSEQ multiplex PCR; TCRdb keeps in-frame clones, though not all of them. The top ten clones hold about 0.8% of a sample with around 33,000 clones, more than 90% of them seen once. Germline CDR1 reads SGHDT; CDR2 reads YYEEEE. The CDR3 contains 14 residues. With 2 bases removed from V and 7 bases from J, the gap between germline ends came to 13 bases. This clone was observed once. The rearrangement uses TRBV5-6 and TRBJ2-1, with D unresolved. This material consisted of PBMCs, taken 16 days after intestinal transplant. The sequence came from a human patient who received an intestinal transplant, so some T cells may come from the graft donor. CDR3 region: CASSFSLRANEQFF. The CDR3 DNA reads as TGTGCCAGCAGCTTCTCTCTCCGGGCTAATGAGCAGTTCTTC.